The rows below give T cell receptor beta chains drawn from one sample of a study of blood T cell repertoires in COVID-19. TCRdb keeps only in-frame clones here, not all; method: immunoSEQ multiplex PCR. This sample has roughly 100,000 clones, with roughly four fifths found just once. The sample taken for sequencing was peripheral blood. These receptors were collected from a man aged 35 to 55 with active or convalescent COVID-19. The conserved cysteine and the conserved F or W are not part of the CDR3 here.

cdr3_aa	v_call	j_call
ASSFSAGANVLT	TRBV5-1	TRBJ2-6
ASSPPTLTGVTEAF	TRBV27	TRBJ1-1
ASGSGQALT	TRBV12-5	TRBJ1-2
ASSMPGGTYGYT	TRBV3-1/TRBV3-2	TRBJ1-2
ASLREGTQY	TRBV2	TRBJ2-5
ASSTGYRISYEQY	TRBV3-1/TRBV3-2	TRBJ2-7
ASSYIPGFDDTQY	TRBV7-9	TRBJ2-3
ASSPVDNRGSGANVLT	TRBV18	TRBJ2-6
ASSIQDGAGQETQY	TRBV5-5	TRBJ2-5
ASSLGGLNTEAF	TRBV7-9	TRBJ1-1
ASSGTGFEKLF	TRBV19	TRBJ1-4
ASRPGSRYNEQF	TRBV7-2	TRBJ2-1
ASSPLGQGHQETQY	TRBV27	TRBJ2-5
ASRGEANYGYT	TRBV4-1	TRBJ1-2
ASSRTSGYEQY	TRBV12-3/TRBV12-4	TRBJ2-7
ASSYSPTGVKETQY	TRBV6-5	TRBJ2-5
ASSGGTGAYEQY	TRBV18	TRBJ2-7
ASSQEQDSNQPQH	TRBV4-2	TRBJ1-5
ASSVGTGDYSNQPQH	TRBV9	TRBJ1-5
ASSRGLQTNEQF	TRBV9	TRBJ2-1
ASSGTDSNQPQH	TRBV10-1	TRBJ1-5
ASSSLGLAGGRETQY	TRBV7-3	TRBJ2-5
ASSSGPGSNQPQH	TRBV28	TRBJ1-5
ASSNLMTGPEGTTEAF	TRBV4-1	TRBJ1-1
ASSLTLAGGRHTGELF	TRBV5-1	TRBJ2-2
ASSEGLYNSPLH	TRBV25-1	TRBJ1-6
ASSGLMNTEAF	TRBV6-5	TRBJ1-1
ASSLGGFGQPQH	TRBV19	TRBJ1-5
ASRREDRHLGNPNTGELF	TRBV19	TRBJ2-2